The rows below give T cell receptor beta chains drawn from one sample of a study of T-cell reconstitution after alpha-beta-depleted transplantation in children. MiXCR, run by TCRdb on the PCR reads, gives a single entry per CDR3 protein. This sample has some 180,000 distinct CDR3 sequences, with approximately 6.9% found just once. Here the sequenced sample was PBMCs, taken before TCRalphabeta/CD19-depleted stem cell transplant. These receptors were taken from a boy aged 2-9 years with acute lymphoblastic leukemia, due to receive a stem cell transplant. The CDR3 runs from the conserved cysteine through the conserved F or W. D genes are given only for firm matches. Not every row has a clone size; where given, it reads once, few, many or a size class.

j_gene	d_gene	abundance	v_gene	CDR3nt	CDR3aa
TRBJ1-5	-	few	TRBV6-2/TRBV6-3	TGTGCCAGCAGCCACGGACGCACGAATCAGCCCCAGCATTTT	CASSHGRTNQPQHF
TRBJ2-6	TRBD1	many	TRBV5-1	TGCGCCAGCAGCTTGGACGGGACAGTCCTCTCTGGGGCCAACGTCCTGACTTTC	CASSLDGTVLSGANVLTF
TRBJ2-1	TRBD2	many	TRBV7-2	TGTGCCAGCAGCCCCCGGGTAGCGGGGGGCCTCGGAGAGCAGTTCTTC	CASSPRVAGGLGEQFF
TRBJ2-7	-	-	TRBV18	TGTGCCAGCTCACCGGGATGGAGGGACGAGCAGTACTTC	CASSPGWRDEQYF
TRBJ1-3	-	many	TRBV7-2	TGTGCCAGCAGCTTAGTGGGCGGGGGTACTGGAAACACCATATATTTT	CASSLVGGGTGNTIYF
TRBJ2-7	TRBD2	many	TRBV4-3	TGCGCCAGCAGCCAAGACCGGGACTATTCCTCCTACGAGCAGTACTTC	CASSQDRDYSSYEQYF
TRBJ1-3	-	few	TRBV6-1	TGTGCCAGCAGTCCTCGGGACATATCGGACACCATATATTTT	CASSPRDISDTIYF
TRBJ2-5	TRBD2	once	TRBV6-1	TGTGCCAGCAGGAAGCTATTCCTACTGCGGGAGGTTATTCAAGAGACCCAGTACTTC	CASRKLFLLREVIQETQYF
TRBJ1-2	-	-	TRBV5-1	TGCGCCAGCAGCTTCGGACTGGAAGGCTATGGCTACACCTTC	CASSFGLEGYGYTF
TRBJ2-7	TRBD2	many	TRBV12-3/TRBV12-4	TGTGCCAGCAGTTTAAGCGGGAGGGTCAACGAGCAGTACTTC	CASSLSGRVNEQYF
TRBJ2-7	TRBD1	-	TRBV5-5	TGTGCCAGCAGCCGGACAGGGGGGATCTACGAGCAGTACTTC	CASSRTGGIYEQYF
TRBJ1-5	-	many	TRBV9	TGTGCCAGCAGCGTAGATGGCAATCAGCCCCAGCATTTT	CASSVDGNQPQHF
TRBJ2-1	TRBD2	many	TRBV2	TGTGCCAGCAGAGCGGGACTAGCGGGGCGAAAAGTCGACAATGAGCAGTTCTTC	CASRAGLAGRKVDNEQFF
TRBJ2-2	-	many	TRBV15	TGTGCCACCTTGTTGAACACCGGGGAGCTGTTTTTT	CATLLNTGELFF
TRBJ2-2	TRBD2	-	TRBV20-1	TGCAGTGCTGCTAGCGGGGGGGCGATCGGGGAGCTGTTTTTT	CSAASGGAIGELFF
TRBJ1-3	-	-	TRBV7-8	TGTGCCAGCAGCTTAGGCGCGGGCCCCCTGGATTTT	CASSLGAGPLDF
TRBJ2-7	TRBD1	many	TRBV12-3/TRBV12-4	TGTGCCAGCAGTAGGGACAGGCGCGAGCAGTACTTC	CASSRDRREQYF
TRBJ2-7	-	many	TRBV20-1	TGCAGCCCAGGGGGGGGGAGGGAGTACGAGCAGTACTTC	CSPGGGREYEQYF
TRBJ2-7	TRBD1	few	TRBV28	TGTGCCAGCAGACCCACGGGACAGGGGGCCCACGAGCAGTACTTC	CASRPTGQGAHEQYF
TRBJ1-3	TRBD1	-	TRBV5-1	TGCGCCAGCAGCAGAGGGACAGCCGTCGCTGGAAACACCATATATTTT	CASSRGTAVAGNTIYF
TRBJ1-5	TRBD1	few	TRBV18	TGTGCCAGCTCACCGGGGACAGGGGGTCTTATTAATCAGCCCCAGCATTTT	CASSPGTGGLINQPQHF
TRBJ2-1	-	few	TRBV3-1	TGTGCCAGCAGCCAAGGACGGGGACCCTACAATGAGCAGTTCTTC	CASSQGRGPYNEQFF
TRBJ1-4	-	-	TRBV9	TGTGCCAGCAGCCCACACCCCCGGGCTAATGAAAAACTGTTTTTT	CASSPHPRANEKLFF
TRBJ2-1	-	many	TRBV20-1	TGCAGTGCTAGAGGTCAGGGACTTTACAATGAGCAGTTCTTC	CSARGQGLYNEQFF
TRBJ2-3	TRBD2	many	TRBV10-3	TGTGCCATCAGCCCGGCGGGGGCAGATACGCAGTATTTT	CAISPAGADTQYF
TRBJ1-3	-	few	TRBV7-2	TGTGCCAGCAGCTTAGTTGGGACACCAAACTCTGGAAACACCATATATTTT	CASSLVGTPNSGNTIYF
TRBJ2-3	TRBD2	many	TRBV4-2	TGTGCCAGCAGCCAAGATCCCCTAGCGGAATACACAGATACGCAGTATTTT	CASSQDPLAEYTDTQYF
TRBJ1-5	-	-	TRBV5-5	TGTGCCAGCAGCTTGGACCCTTCGGGGAATCAGCCCCAGCATTTT	CASSLDPSGNQPQHF
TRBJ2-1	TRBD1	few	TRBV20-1	TGCAGTGCGGGACAGGGTACCAATGAGCAGTTCTTC	CSAGQGTNEQFF
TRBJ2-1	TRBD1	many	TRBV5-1	TGCGCCAGCAGCTTGGGACGGGGACAGGGATACCTAAATGAGCAGTTCTTC	CASSLGRGQGYLNEQFF
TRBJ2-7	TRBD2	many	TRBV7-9	TGTGCCAGCACCCAAGCGGGGGGGCTTGAGCAGTACTTC	CASTQAGGLEQYF
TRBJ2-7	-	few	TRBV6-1	TGTGCCAGCAGCCAAAATCGGGGCTTCGGATACGAGCAGTACTTC	CASSQNRGFGYEQYF
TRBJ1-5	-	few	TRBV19	TGTGCCAGTAGTTACCGTTCTTATAGCAATCAGCCCCAGCATTTT	CASSYRSYSNQPQHF
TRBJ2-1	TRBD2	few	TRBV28	TGTGCCAGCAGTTTACAGGGCGGGGGGACCTACAATGAGCAGTTCTTC	CASSLQGGGTYNEQFF
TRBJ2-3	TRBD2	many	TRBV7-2	TGTGCCAGCAGCTTAGCTAGCGGGAATACAGATACGCAGTATTTT	CASSLASGNTDTQYF
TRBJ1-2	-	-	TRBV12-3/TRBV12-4	TGTGCCAGCAGTTCGCGGACCAGCTATGGCTACACCTTC	CASSSRTSYGYTF
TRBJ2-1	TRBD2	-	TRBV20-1	TGCAGTGCTAGAGATCTGGCTAGCGGGAGGGCCGTGCATGAGCAGTTCTTC	CSARDLASGRAVHEQFF
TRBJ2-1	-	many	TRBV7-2	TGTGCCAGCAGTCGTAGTTTATCCGGTGACGAGCAGTTCTTC	CASSRSLSGDEQFF
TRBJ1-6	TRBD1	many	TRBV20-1	TGCAGAGTGGGGGGACAGGGAGTTTCACCCCTCCACTTT	CRVGGQGVSPLHF
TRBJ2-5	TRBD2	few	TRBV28	TGTGCCAGCAGTCCCTCGGGGTGGCGGGGGGGCCTGGAGACCCAGTACTTC	CASSPSGWRGGLETQYF
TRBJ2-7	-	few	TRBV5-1	TGCGCCAGCAGCTTGGGGAACCCGGGCGAGCAGTACTTC	CASSLGNPGEQYF
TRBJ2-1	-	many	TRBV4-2	TGTGCCAGCACTCTCTTTTCAAGGGACGGTGAGCAGTTCTTC	CASTLFSRDGEQFF
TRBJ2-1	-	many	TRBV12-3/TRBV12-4	TGTGCCAGCAGTTTGCTAAACCGTCCGGACCATGAGCAGTTCTTC	CASSLLNRPDHEQFF
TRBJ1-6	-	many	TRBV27	TGTGCCAGTGGACTTTTTAATTCACCCCTCCACTTT	CASGLFNSPLHF
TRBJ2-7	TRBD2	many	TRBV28	TGTGCCAGCAGCAACTCCGGGAGGGGCTACGAGCAGTACTTC	CASSNSGRGYEQYF
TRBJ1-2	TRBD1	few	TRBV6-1	TGTGCCAGCAGCCCCCCAACAGGGGCCCGCTATGGCTACACCTTC	CASSPPTGARYGYTF
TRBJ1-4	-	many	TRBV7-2	TGTGCCAGCAGCTTAGCAGGTAGAAATGAAAAACTGTTTTTT	CASSLAGRNEKLFF
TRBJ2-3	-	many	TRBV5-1	TGCGCCAGCAGCTTTTTTCCAGAAGGCACAGATACGCAGTATTTT	CASSFFPEGTDTQYF
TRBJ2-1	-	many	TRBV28	TGTGCCAGCAGTTGGTCGGACAGAGCCTACAATGAGCAGTTCTTC	CASSWSDRAYNEQFF
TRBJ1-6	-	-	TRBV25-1	TGTGCCAGCAGTGGAGGGGACACTATCTCCTATAATTCACCCCTCCACTTT	CASSGGDTISYNSPLHF
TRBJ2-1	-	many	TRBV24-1	TGTGCCACCAGAGCCAATGAGCAGTTCTTC	CATRANEQFF
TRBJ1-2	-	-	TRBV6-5	TGTGCCAGCAGTTATAGTTACCGTAACTATGGCTACACCTTC	CASSYSYRNYGYTF